Listed below are T cell receptor beta chains from one sample, sequenced in a study of blood T cell repertoires in COVID-19. Clones were read by immunoSEQ multiplex PCR, and TCRdb kept only the in-frame ones, dropping some. The sample consists of 270,000 or so clones, 90% of them appearing once. The sequencing sample was made of peripheral blood. The receptors were gathered from a woman aged 55 to 70 with COVID-19, enrolled during active disease. Each CDR3 is given with its conserved first and last residue. The D gene is left open where the match is weak. Rows may omit the clone size; those that give it use once, few, many or a size class.

>14|NA|NA|TRBJ1-1|TRBV28
TGTGCCAGCAGTCCCCCGACAGGGAACACTGAAGCTTTCTTT
CASSPPTGNTEAFF
>12|NA|NA|TRBJ1-4|TRBV7-9
TGTGCCAGCAGCTTGGAGCCTGAAAAACTGTTTTTT
CASSLEPEKLFF
>15|NA|NA|TRBJ1-2|TRBV19
TGTGCCAGTAGTAGTTTTCTGGGGGCTGACTATGGCTACACCTTC
CASSSFLGADYGYTF
>15|NA|TRBD1|TRBJ1-4|TRBV19
TGTGCCAGTAGTATTCGGGACAGGGCGAATGAAAAACTGTTTTTT
CASSIRDRANEKLFF
>17|NA|TRBD1|TRBJ2-7|TRBV3-1/TRBV3-2
TGTGCCAGCAGCCAAGGTACGGGCGGCAGGGGGCGCTTCGAGCAGTACTTC
CASSQGTGGRGRFEQYF
>15|NA|NA|TRBJ2-3|TRBV2
TGTGCCAGCAGTGACGGACGGGGTACCACAGATACGCAGTATTTT
CASSDGRGTTDTQYF
>15|NA|NA|TRBJ1-6|TRBV11-2
TGTGCCAGCAGCACAGGACAAATTCGGGATTCACCCCTCCACTTT
CASSTGQIRDSPLHF
>12|NA|NA|TRBJ1-5|TRBV19
TGTGCCAGTAGCCCGACAGACCAGCCCCAGCATTTT
CASSPTDQPQHF
>14|NA|NA|TRBJ1-6|TRBV10-2
TGCGCCACCCTCCAGGGTCCCTACAATTCACCCCTCCACTTT
CATLQGPYNSPLHF
>17|once|TRBD2|TRBJ2-1|TRBV7-2
TGTGCCAGCAGCTTAGATGGCGGGGGAACCTTTAGGAATGAGCAGTTCTTC
CASSLDGGGTFRNEQFF
>12|NA|NA|TRBJ2-1|TRBV7-2
TGTGCCAGCAGCTTATCTTACAATGAGCAGTTCTTC
CASSLSYNEQFF
>15|NA|NA|TRBJ2-3|TRBV7-2
TGTGCCAGCAGCTTGGTAGCGGCCGGCACAGATACGCAGTATTTT
CASSLVAAGTDTQYF
>13|NA|NA|TRBJ1-5|TRBV7-2
TGTGCCAGCAGCTTAGGGGGCGGTCAGCCCCAGCATTTT
CASSLGGGQPQHF